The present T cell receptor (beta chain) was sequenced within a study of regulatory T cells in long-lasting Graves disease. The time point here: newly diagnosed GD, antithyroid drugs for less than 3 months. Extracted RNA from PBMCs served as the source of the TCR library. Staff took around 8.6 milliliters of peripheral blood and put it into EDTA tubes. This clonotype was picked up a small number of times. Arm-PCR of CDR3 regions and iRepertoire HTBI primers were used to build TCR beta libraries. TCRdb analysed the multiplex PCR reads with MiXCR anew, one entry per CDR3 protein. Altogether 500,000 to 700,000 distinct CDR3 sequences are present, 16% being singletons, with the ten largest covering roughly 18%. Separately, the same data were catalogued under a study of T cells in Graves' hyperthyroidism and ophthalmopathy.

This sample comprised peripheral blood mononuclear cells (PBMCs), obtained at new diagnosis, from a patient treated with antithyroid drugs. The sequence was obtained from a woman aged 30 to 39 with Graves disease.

CDR3 sequence reads: CASKRGRDFTEAFF. The CDR3 DNA follows: TGTGCCAGCAAGAGGGGGCGAGATTTCACTGAAGCTTTCTTT. This sequence joins TRBV5-4 and TRBJ1-1; 7 bases match TRBD1. Germline trimming cut 6 bases from V and 4 bases from J; bases unmatched to any gene: 9. The CDR3 runs 14 residues. CDR1 is SGHNT, CDR2 YYREEE, per germline (reference sequence).